The sequence of this T cell receptor beta chain was determined in a study of beta chain features in type 1 diabetes. Study background: In all, around 100 million sorted cells from all samples were analyzed.

This CDR3 comprises 13 residues. Germline loops: CDR1 LGHNA, CDR2 YSLEER. The germline V and J ends were trimmed by 4 bases and 3 bases, with 9 bases remaining between them. The sequenced template was cDNA made from the entire isolated RNA. Clones were sequenced by immunoSEQ multiplex PCR, and TCRdb holds only the in-frame ones, with some missing. The sample has about 320,000 clones, 14% seen once. To note about this clone: No antigen is known for it.

Study-wide results and limits: Among patients, naive, central memory and Treg TCRB repertoires appeared more similar than among healthy donors.

The chain combines TRBV4-3 with TRBJ1-2; D perhaps matches TRBD1 (6 bases). Sequenced input: central memory CD4+ T cells from blood. This receptor was taken from a young man in good health. This chain's CDR3 is CASSRGQHYGYTF. In nucleotides, the CDR3 is TGCGCCAGCAGCCGAGGACAGCACTATGGCTACACCTTC.